These 16 T cell receptor beta chains were all obtained from the same sample, sequenced in a study of OX40 agonist ivuxolimab in advanced cancers. TCRdb keeps only in-frame clones here, not all; method: immunoSEQ multiplex PCR. This table holds several thousand clones, about 94% found once. The sample was CD4+ or CD8+ T cells sorted from blood, taken in a trial of the OX40 agonist ivuxolimab. These receptors all come from an adult with an advanced solid tumor such as melanoma, head and neck, liver or kidney cancer.

The J gene is TRBJ1-3, the V gene TRBV7-2; D is ambiguous. V lost 5 bases, J lost 5 bases, and 7 bases lay in between. The CDR3 totals 12 residues. Germline V CDR1 and CDR2: SGHTA, FQGNSA. CDR3 in DNA: TGTGCCAGCAGCGCCTTAAGAAACACCATATATTTT. Encoded protein: CASSALRNTIYF.

J is TRBJ1-1 and V is TRBV7-3, with TRBD1 identical over 7 bases. This CDR3 region has 18 residues. V gave up 1 base and J gave up 6 bases; unmatched junction bases: 17. Germline CDR1 and CDR2: SGHTA and FQGTGA. The CDR3: CASSLKTGPLRGLAEAFF. The CDR3 DNA sequence: TGTGCCAGCAGCTTAAAGACAGGGCCATTGCGGGGGCTAGCTGAAGCTTTCTTT. Using reference TRBV7-3 and TRBJ1-1 for the parts outside the CDR3, the full variable domain is GAGVSQTPSNKVTEKGKYVELRCDPISGHTALYWYRQSLGQGPEFLIYFQGTGAADDSGLPNDRFFAVRPEGSVSTLKIQRTERGDSAVYLCASSLKTGPLRGLAEAFFGQGTRLTVV.

V is TRBV7-9 and J is TRBJ1-4; 7 positions agree with TRBD1. Germline-derived CDR1 and CDR2 are SEHNR and FQNEAQ (reference sequence). The CDR3 spans 16 residues. Trimming took 1 base from V and 6 from J; bases not matched to a gene: 8. The CDR3 is CASSLGITGADEKLFF. The CDR3, as DNA: TGTGCCAGCAGCTTAGGGATCACAGGGGCGGATGAAAAACTGTTTTTT.

The rearrangement uses TRBV7-9 and TRBJ2-5; no firm D call. V lost 5 bases, J lost 2 bases, and 15 bases lay in between. This CDR3 is 15 amino acids long. Looked up from germline, CDR1 is SEHNR and CDR2 is FQNEAQ (reference sequence). The CDR3 DNA sequence: TGTGCCAGCAGCCCGCCAAGTCAGCCACAAGAGACCCAGTACTTC. This encodes CASSPPSQPQETQYF. Drawing the rest from reference TRBV7-9 and TRBJ2-5, the complete variable domain is DTGVSQNPRHKITKRGQNVTFRCDPISEHNRLYWYRQTLGQGPEFLTYFQNEAQLEKSRLLSDRFSAERPKGSFSTLEIQRTEQGDSAMYLCASSPPSQPQETQYFGPGTRLLVL.

The chain couples TRBV10-3 to TRBJ2-3, with D possibly being TRBD2 (5 bases). Germline CDR1 and CDR2: ENHRY and SYGVKD. V was cut by 5 bases and J by 3 bases, with 12 bases left in between. CDR3 length: 14 amino acids. CDR3 loop: CAISSMGATDTQYF. As DNA, the CDR3 is TGTGCCATCAGTTCCATGGGAGCAACAGATACGCAGTATTTT.

The rearrangement uses TRBV30 and TRBJ2-5; D not resolved. This CDR3 has 12 amino acids. Trimming took 0 bases from V and 5 from J, leaving 7 bases between them. From germline, CDR1 is GTSNPN and CDR2 SVGIG (reference sequence). This CDR3 is CAWSVLVETQYF. The DNA of the CDR3 is TGTGCCTGGAGTGTACTCGTGGAGACCCAGTACTTC.

This clone was counted once. The V gene is TRBV5-5, the J gene TRBJ2-5, with D possibly being TRBD2 (5 bases). The CDR3 runs to 15 residues. The V end was cut by 0 bases, the J end by 7 bases, with 16 bases between. Germline CDR1 reads SGHKS; CDR2 reads YYEKEE (reference sequence). The CDR3 sequence is CASSLGPADSGTQYF. The CDR3 DNA reads TGTGCCAGCAGCTTGGGGCCAGCGGACTCGGGGACCCAGTACTTC.

This chain links TRBV19 with TRBJ2-2; 8 bases are shared with TRBD1. Germline assignment: CDR1 LNHDA and CDR2 SQIVND (reference sequence). The V gene end was trimmed by 10 bases and the J gene end by 4 bases; junction bases not matched to a gene: 8. CDR3 length equals 14 residues. The CDR3 protein is CATQGAITTGELFF. The CDR3 bases are TGTGCCACCCAGGGGGCAATTACCACCGGGGAGCTGTTTTTT.

The chain has TRBV5-1 and TRBJ1-3; 7 bases are shared with TRBD1. The CDR3 extends over 14 amino acids. In germline, CDR1 is SGHRS, CDR2 YFSETQ. With V trimmed by 0 bases and J by 4 bases, 1 base remained unmatched. CDR3 protein: CASSLEGQGNTIYF. The CDR3 nucleotides read TGCGCCAGCAGCTTGGAGGGACAGGGAAACACCATATATTTT. The full variable domain, completed using reference TRBV5-1 and TRBJ1-3, is KAGVTQTPRYLIKTRGQQVTLSCSPISGHRSVSWYQQTPGQGLQFLFEYFSETQRNKGNFPGRFSGRQFSNSRSEMNVSTLELGDSALYLCASSLEGQGNTIYFGEGSWLTVV.

As concerns this clone: The junction shows a germline mismatch at one end, possibly a read error. This chain links TRBV4-1 with TRBJ2-4; D tentatively reads TRBD1 or TRBD2 (5 bases each). CDR1 is MGHRA and CDR2 is YSYEKL in the germline V gene. The length of the CDR3 is 13 residues. The DNA for the CDR3 is TGCGCCAGCAGCCCAGACTATCGGGGCCCGCTCAACTTC. It yields the protein CASSPDYRGPLNF.

The chain carries TRBV5-1 and TRBJ2-7; D ambiguous. The V and J ends lost 4 bases and 0 bases respectively, with 14 bases between them. Per germline, CDR1 SGHRS and CDR2 YFSETQ. The CDR3 loop spans 15 amino acids. The CDR3: CASSDNGYSSYEQYF. DNA for the CDR3: TGCGCCAGCAGCGACAATGGGTACAGCTCCTACGAGCAGTACTTC.

V is TRBV28 and J is TRBJ1-2; perhaps TRBD1 as D (6 bases). The CDR3 totals 15 residues. V gave up 3 bases and J gave up 2 bases, with 13 bases separating them. CDR1 is MDHEN and CDR2 is SYDVKM in the germline V gene. CDR3 DNA sequence: TGTGCCAGCAGTTTCAGATTAGGACAGAACTATGGCTACACCTTC. It encodes CASSFRLGQNYGYTF.

The chain joins TRBV6-1 to TRBJ2-2; tentatively, D is TRBD1 (6 bases). Germline lookup yields CDR1 MNHNS and CDR2 SASEGT. This CDR3 region has 15 residues. V dropped 6 bases and J dropped 4 bases, with 15 bases sitting between them. The CDR3 protein is CASRETGLSTGELFF. CDR3 DNA: TGTGCCAGCAGAGAAACAGGGTTGAGCACCGGGGAGCTGTTTTTT.

V is TRBV9 and J is TRBJ2-1; 12 bases match TRBD2. The ends lost 2 bases at V and 5 bases at J; junction bases unmatched: 8. The CDR3 loop spans 17 amino acids. The germline V gene encodes CDR1 SGDLS and CDR2 YYNGEE. The CDR3 DNA is TGTGCCAGCAGCGTGGAAGTTCGGACTAGCGGGGACAATGAGCAGTTCTTC. This sequence encodes CASSVEVRTSGDNEQFF.

This sequence joins TRBV5-1 and TRBJ2-7, with D possibly being TRBD1 (6 bases). The V gene's germline CDR1 is SGHRS and CDR2 YFSETQ. V gave up 0 bases and J gave up 6 bases, with 10 bases separating them. The CDR3 loop spans 13 amino acids. CDR3 region: CASSLDPGVEQYF. Here the CDR3 DNA reads TGCGCCAGCAGCTTGGATCCAGGGGTCGAGCAGTACTTC.

The chain carries TRBV11-2 and TRBJ2-5; maybe TRBD1 (6 bases). Trimming stripped 3 bases from V and 4 bases from J, with 9 bases between. CDR3 length: 13 residues. Germline loops: CDR1 SGHAT, CDR2 FQNNGV. This CDR3 reads CASSLGHRETQYF. In DNA form, the CDR3 reads TGTGCCAGCAGCTTGGGACACCGAGAGACCCAGTACTTC.